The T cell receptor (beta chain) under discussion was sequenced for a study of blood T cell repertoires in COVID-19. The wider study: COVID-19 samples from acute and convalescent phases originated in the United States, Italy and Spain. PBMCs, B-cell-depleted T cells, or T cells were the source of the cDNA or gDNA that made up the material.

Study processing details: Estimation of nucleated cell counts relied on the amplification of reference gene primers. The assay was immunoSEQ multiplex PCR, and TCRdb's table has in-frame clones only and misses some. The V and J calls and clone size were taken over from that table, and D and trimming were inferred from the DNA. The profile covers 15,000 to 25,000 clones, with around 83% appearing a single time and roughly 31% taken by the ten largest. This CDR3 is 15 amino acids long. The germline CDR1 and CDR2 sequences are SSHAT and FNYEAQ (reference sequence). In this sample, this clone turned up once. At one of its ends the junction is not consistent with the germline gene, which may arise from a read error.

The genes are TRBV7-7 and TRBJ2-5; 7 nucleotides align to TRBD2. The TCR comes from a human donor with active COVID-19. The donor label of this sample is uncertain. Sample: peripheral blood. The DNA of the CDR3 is TGTGCTAGCAGCTCAAACCCGGGGGGCCAAGAGACCCAGTACTTC. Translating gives CASSSNPGGQETQYF.